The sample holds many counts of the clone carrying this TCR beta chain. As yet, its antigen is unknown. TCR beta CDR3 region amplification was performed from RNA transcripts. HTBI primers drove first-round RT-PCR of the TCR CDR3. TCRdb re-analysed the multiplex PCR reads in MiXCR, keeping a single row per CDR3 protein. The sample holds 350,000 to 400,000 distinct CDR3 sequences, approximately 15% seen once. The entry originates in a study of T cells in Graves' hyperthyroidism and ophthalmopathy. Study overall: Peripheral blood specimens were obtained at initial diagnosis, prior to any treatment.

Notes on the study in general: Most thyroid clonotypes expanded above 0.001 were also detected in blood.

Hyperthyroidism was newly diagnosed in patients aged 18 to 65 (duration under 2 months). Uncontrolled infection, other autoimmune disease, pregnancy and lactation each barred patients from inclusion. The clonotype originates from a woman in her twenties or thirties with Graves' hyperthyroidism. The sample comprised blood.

Here the CDR3 reads CASSFTDSYTDTQYF. As DNA, the CDR3 is TGTGCCAGCAGTTTCACCGACTCATACACAGATACGCAGTATTTT. The chain combines TRBV11-1 with TRBJ2-3, with D uncertain. V shed 6 bases and J shed 2 bases, with 15 bases lying between them. CDR3 size: 15 residues. Per germline, CDR1 SGHAT and CDR2 FQDESV (reference sequence).